This TCR beta chain was identified in a study of blood T cell repertoires in COVID-19. Germline CDR1 reads SGHRS; CDR2 reads YFSETQ. V was clipped by 0 bases and J by 2 bases, with 11 bases between them. CDR3 length: 16 residues. Measured with immunoSEQ multiplex PCR; TCRdb has only the in-frame clones, and not every one. Of about 170,000 clones in the sample, roughly 91% are singletons; the top ten hold roughly 2%. This clone was recorded a few times. The sample taken for sequencing was peripheral blood. The chain couples TRBV5-1 to TRBJ2-2; tentatively, D is TRBD1 (6 bases). This TCR derives from a man over 45 who had recovered from COVID-19. The CDR3 sequence: CASSLAAGANTGELFF. The CDR3 DNA sequence: TGCGCCAGCAGCTTGGCCGCAGGGGCTAACACCGGGGAGCTGTTTTTT. Drawing the rest from reference TRBV5-1 and TRBJ2-2, the complete variable domain is KAGVTQTPRYLIKTRGQQVTLSCSPISGHRSVSWYQQTPGQGLQFLFEYFSETQRNKGNFPGRFSGRQFSNSRSEMNVSTLELGDSALYLCASSLAAGANTGELFFGEGSRLTVL.